This entry is about one T cell receptor beta chain. Its antigen is unknown. The primer mix had 60 Vbeta and 13 Jbeta primers. Per the authors' pipeline: In a later analysis, the count reached 82 million or so unique TCR beta chains, with around 10 million shared. Here immunoSEQ multiplex PCR was the method, and the copy in TCRdb shows in-frame clones only, minus some. V and J calls and clone size are those listed in that table; D and trimming were worked out from the DNA. The sample has approximately 140,000 clones, just under 85% seen once. This record comes from a study of cytomegalovirus exposure and HLA in healthy donors. Study-wide results and limits: HLA alleles were associated with some 17,000 TCR beta sequences in a later analysis at 0.05 false discovery rate. A link between a missense DCLRE1C variant and TCR beta V- and J-gene trimming emerged from a later analysis.

V lost 0 bases and J lost 1, with 10 bases in between. CDR1 and CDR2 (germline): SGHDT, YYEEEE. This CDR3 has 15 amino acids. The TCR was taken from a woman in her thirties or forties in good health and CMV-seronegative. The V gene is TRBV5-6, the J gene TRBJ1-1; D is undetermined. The sample taken for sequencing was PBMCs. CDR3 sequence: CASSLGPQRNTEAFF. CDR3 DNA sequence: TGTGCCAGCAGCTTGGGGCCCCAGCGGAACACTGAAGCTTTCTTT. The full variable domain, its missing parts supplied by reference TRBV5-6 and TRBJ1-1, is DAGVTQSPTHLIKTRGQQVTLRCSPKSGHDTVSWYQQALGQGPQFIFQYYEEEERQRGNFPDRFSGHQFPNYSSELNVNALLLGDSALYLCASSLGPQRNTEAFFGQGTRLTVV.